This TCR beta chain was retrieved from a study of preoperative IRX-2 immunotherapy in early breast cancer. Clones were sequenced by immunoSEQ multiplex PCR, and TCRdb holds only the in-frame ones, with some missing. The sample lists 25,000 or so clones; 80% to 90% were seen once. Treatment given: preoperative locoregional IRX-2 cytokine immunotherapy. Patients received preoperative, locoregional IRX-2 cytokine immunotherapy in a phase Ib study. This clone was counted a few times. Other DNA sequences in this sample translate to the same CDR3. Between the trimmed V and J ends, which lost 2 bases and 1 base, there was a span of 3 bases. The CDR3 runs to 12 residues. Germline V CDR1 and CDR2: MDHEN, SYDVKM.

The chain uses TRBV28 and TRBJ2-7, with D hard to call. The sample here was tumor tissue, taken after IRX-2 immunotherapy. The receptor was derived from a human donor with breast cancer. CDR3 nucleotides: TGTGCCAGCAGTTTAGGATCCTACGAGCAGTACTTC. Translated, it gives CASSLGSYEQYF.